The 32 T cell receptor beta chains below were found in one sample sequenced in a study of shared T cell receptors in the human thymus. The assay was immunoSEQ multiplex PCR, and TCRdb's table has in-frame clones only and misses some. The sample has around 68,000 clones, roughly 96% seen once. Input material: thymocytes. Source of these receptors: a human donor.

This CDR3 reads CASSLWTSGHYTGELFF. The CDR3 nucleotides read TGCGCCAGCAGCCTTTGGACTAGCGGGCATTACACCGGGGAGCTGTTTTTT. The genes are TRBV4-3 and TRBJ2-2; 11 positions agree with TRBD2. Trimming cost V 4 bases and J 3 bases; bases outside gene matches: 7. From germline, CDR1 is LGHNA and CDR2 YSLEER. The CDR3 extends over 17 amino acids.

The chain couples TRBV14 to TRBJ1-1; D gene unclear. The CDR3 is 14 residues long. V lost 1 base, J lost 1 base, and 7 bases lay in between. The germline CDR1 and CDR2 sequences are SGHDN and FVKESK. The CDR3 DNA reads TGTGCCAGCAGCCAAGGGCGACAGAACACTGAAGCTTTCTTT. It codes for CASSQGRQNTEAFF.

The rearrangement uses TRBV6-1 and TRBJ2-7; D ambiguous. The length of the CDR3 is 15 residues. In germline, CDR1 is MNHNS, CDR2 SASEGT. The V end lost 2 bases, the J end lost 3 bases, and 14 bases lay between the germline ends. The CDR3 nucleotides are TGTGCCAGCAGTGAATTTTTGCCCGGGTTCTACGAGCAGTACTTC. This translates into CASSEFLPGFYEQYF.

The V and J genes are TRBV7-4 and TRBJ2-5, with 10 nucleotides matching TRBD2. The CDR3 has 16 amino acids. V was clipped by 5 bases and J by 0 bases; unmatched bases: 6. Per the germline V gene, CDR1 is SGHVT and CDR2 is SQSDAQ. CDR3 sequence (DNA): TGTGCCAGCAGCCCCCGAGGGACTAGCGACCAAGAGACCCAGTACTTC. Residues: CASSPRGTSDQETQYF.

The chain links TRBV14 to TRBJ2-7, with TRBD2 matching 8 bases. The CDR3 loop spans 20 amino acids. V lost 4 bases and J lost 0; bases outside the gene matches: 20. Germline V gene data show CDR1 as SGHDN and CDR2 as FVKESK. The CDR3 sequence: CASSPPHGLSGGSNSYEQYF. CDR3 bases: TGTGCCAGCAGCCCTCCGCACGGCTTGAGCGGGGGCAGTAACTCCTACGAGCAGTACTTC. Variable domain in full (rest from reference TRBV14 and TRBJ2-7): EAGVTQFPSHSVIEKGQTVTLRCDPISGHDNLYWYRRVMGKEIKFLLHFVKESKQDESGMPNNRFLAERTGGTYSTLKVQPAELEDSGVYFCASSPPHGLSGGSNSYEQYFGPGTRLTVT.

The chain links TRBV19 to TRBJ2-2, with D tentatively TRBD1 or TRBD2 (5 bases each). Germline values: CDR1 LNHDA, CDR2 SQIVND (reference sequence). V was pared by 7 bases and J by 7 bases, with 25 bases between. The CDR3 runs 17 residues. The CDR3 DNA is TGTGCCAGTACCCCGGGGATGGGGGAAGATGACGGCGGGGAGCTGTTTTTT. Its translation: CASTPGMGEDDGGELFF.

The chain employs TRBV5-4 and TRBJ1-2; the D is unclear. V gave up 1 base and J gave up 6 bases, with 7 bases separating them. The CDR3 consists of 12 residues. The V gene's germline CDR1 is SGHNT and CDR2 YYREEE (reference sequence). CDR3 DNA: TGTGCCAGCAGCTTGTATCGGGATGGCTACACCTTC. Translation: CASSLYRDGYTF.

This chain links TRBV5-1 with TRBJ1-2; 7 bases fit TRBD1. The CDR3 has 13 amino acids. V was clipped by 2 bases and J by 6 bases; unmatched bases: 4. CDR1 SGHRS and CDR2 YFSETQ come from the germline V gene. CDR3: CASSFLGQHGYTF. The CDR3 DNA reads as TGCGCCAGCAGCTTTTTGGGACAGCATGGCTACACCTTC.

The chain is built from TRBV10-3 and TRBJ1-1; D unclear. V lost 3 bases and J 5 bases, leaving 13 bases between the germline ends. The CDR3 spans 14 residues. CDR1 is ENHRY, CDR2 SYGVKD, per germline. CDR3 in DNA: TGTGCCATCAGTGAAGCGGGGAGAAGGACTGAAGCTTTCTTT. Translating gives CAISEAGRRTEAFF.

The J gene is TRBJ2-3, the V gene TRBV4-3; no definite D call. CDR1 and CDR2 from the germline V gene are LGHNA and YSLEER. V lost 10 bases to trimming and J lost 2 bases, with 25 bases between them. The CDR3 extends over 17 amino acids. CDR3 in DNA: TGCGCCACCGCTATTCTTGACAAACCCAATTACACAGATACGCAGTATTTT. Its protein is CATAILDKPNYTDTQYF.

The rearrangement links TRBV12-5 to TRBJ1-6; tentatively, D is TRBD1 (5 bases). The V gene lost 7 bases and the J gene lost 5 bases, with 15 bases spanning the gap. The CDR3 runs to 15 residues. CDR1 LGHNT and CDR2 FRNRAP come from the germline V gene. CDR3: CASARGQLHNSPLHF. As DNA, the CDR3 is TGTGCTAGTGCCCGGGGCCAACTCCATAATTCACCCCTCCACTTT.

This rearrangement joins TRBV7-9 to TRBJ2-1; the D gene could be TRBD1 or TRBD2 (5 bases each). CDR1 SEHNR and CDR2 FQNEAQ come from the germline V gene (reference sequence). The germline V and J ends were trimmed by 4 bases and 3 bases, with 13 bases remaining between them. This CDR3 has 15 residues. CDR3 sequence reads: CASSSRGNFYNEQFF. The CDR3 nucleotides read TGTGCCAGCAGCTCGAGGGGTAACTTCTACAATGAGCAGTTCTTC.

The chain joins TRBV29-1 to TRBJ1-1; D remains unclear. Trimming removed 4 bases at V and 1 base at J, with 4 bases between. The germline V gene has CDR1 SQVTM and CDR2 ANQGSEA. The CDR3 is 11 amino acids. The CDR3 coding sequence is TGCAGCGTTGGCAGGAACACTGAAGCTTTCTTT. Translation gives CSVGRNTEAFF.

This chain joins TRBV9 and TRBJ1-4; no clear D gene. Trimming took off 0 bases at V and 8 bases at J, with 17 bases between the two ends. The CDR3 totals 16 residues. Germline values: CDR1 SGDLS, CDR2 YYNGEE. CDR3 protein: CASSVATKGPQEKLFF. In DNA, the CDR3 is TGTGCCAGCAGCGTAGCTACGAAAGGCCCCCAGGAAAAACTGTTTTTT.

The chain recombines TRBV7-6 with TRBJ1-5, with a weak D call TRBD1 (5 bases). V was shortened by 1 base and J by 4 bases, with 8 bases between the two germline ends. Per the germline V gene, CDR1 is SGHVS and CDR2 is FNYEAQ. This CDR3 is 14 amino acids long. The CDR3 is CASSLDRGNQPQHF. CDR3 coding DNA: TGTGCCAGCAGCTTAGATAGGGGAAATCAGCCCCAGCATTTT.

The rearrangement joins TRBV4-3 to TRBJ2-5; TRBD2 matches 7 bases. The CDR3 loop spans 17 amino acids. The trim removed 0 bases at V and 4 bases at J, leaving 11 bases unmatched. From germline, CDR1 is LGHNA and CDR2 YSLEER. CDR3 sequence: CASSQDQERGVGETQYF. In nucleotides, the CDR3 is TGCGCCAGCAGCCAAGATCAGGAGCGGGGCGTAGGAGAGACCCAGTACTTC.

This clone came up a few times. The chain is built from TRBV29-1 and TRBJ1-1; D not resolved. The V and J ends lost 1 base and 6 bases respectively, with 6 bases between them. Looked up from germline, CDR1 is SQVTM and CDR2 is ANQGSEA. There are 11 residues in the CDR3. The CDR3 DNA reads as TGCAGCGTTGAAGGGTCCCCTGAAGCTTTCTTT. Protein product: CSVEGSPEAFF.

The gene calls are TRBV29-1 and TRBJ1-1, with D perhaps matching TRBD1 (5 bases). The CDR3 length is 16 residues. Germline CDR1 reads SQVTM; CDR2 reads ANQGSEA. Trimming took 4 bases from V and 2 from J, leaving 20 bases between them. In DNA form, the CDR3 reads TGCAGCGTTGTCTCAAATCGGGGGTTTTTTAACACTGAAGCTTTCTTT. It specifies CSVVSNRGFFNTEAFF.

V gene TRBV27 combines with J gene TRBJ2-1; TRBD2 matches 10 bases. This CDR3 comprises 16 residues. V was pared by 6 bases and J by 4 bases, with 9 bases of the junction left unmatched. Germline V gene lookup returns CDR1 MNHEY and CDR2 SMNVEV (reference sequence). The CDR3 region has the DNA TGTGCCAGCAGGGGTCAAGCGGGGGGGCCATACAATGAGCAGTTCTTC. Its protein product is CASRGQAGGPYNEQFF.

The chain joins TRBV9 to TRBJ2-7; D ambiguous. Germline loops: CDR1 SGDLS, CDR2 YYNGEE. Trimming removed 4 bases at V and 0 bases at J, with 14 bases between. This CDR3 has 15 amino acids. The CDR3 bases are TGTGCCAGCAGCCCCCAGATGATTTACTCCTACGAGCAGTACTTC. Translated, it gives CASSPQMIYSYEQYF.

CDR3 amino acids: CASSSAGDLNTGELFF. The CDR3 nucleotides read TGTGCCAGCAGTTCTGCGGGGGACCTGAACACCGGGGAGCTGTTTTTT. The V gene is TRBV11-2, the J gene TRBJ2-2; 7 nucleotides agree with TRBD2. The germline gives CDR1 SGHAT, CDR2 FQNNGV. This CDR3 spans 16 amino acids. With 6 bases clipped from V and 1 base from J, the junction kept 8 bases outside the gene matches.

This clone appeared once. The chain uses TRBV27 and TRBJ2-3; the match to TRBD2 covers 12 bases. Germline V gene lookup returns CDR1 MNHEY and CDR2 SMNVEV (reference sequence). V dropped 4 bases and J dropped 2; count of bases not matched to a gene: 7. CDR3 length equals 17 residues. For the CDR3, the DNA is TGTGCCAGCAGTTCAGGACTAGCGGGGTTCAACACAGATACGCAGTATTTT. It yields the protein CASSSGLAGFNTDTQYF.

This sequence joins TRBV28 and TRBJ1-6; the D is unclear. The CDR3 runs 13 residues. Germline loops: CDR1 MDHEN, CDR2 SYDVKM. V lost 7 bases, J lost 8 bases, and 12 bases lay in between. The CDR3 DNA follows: TGTGCCAGCACCCTGTCCATGGATTCACCCCTCCACTTT. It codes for CASTLSMDSPLHF.

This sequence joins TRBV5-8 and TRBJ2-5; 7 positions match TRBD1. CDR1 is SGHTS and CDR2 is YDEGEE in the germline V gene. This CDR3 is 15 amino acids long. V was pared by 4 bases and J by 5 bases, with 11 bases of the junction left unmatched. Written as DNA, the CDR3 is TGTGCCAGCAGCCCGACAGGGCCGAACCGGGAGACCCAGTACTTC. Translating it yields CASSPTGPNRETQYF.

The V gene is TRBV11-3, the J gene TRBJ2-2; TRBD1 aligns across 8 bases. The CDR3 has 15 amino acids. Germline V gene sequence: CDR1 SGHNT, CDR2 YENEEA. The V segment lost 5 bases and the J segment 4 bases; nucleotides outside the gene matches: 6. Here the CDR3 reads CASSPDRGGTGELFF. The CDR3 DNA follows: TGTGCCAGCAGCCCCGACAGGGGAGGCACCGGGGAGCTGTTTTTT.

CDR3 coding DNA: TGTGCCAGCAGCCAAGTATTTGTTACAACCCCGGGGGACTATGGCTACACCTTC. Translating gives CASSQVFVTTPGDYGYTF. V gene TRBV14 combines with J gene TRBJ1-2; D perhaps matches TRBD1 (5 bases). Germline V lookup: CDR1 SGHDN, CDR2 FVKESK. With 1 base removed from V and 3 bases from J, the gap between germline ends came to 21 bases. The CDR3 runs 18 residues.

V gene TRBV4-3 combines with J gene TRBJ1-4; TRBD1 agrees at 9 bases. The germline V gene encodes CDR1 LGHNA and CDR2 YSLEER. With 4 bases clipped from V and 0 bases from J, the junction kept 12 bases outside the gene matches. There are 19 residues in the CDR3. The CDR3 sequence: CASSRIHRGPEATNEKLFF. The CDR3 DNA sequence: TGCGCCAGCAGCCGAATCCACAGGGGGCCAGAGGCAACTAATGAAAAACTGTTTTTT.

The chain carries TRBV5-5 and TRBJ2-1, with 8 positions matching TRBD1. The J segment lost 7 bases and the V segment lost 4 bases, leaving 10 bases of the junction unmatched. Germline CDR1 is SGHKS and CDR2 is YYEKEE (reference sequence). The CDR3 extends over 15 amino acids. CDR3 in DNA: TGTGCCAGCAGCAGATCAGGGGGCCCATTTAATGAGCAGTTCTTC. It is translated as CASSRSGGPFNEQFF.

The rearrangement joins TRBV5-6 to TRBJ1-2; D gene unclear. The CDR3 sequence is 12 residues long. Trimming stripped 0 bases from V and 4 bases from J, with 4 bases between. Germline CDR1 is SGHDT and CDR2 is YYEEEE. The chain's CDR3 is CASSLVPYGYTF. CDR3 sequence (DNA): TGTGCCAGCAGCTTGGTACCCTATGGCTACACCTTC.

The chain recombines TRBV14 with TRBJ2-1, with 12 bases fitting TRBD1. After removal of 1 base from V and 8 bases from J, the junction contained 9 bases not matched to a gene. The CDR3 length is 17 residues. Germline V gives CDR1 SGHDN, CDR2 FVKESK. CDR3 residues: CASSQGLGQGARDEQFF. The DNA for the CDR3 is TGTGCCAGCAGCCAAGGTTTGGGACAGGGGGCCAGGGATGAGCAGTTCTTC.

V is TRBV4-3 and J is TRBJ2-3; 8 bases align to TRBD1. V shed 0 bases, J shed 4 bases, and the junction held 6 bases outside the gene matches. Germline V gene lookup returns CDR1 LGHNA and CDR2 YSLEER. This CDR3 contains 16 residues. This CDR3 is CASSQDFRGRADTQYF. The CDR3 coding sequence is TGCGCCAGCAGCCAAGATTTCAGGGGGCGGGCAGATACGCAGTATTTT.

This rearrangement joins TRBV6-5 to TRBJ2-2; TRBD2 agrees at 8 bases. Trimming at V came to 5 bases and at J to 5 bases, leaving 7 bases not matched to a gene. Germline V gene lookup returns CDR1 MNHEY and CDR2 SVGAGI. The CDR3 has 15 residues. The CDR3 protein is CASSPAVAGTGELFF. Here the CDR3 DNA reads TGTGCCAGCAGTCCGGCGGTAGCGGGGACCGGGGAGCTGTTTTTT.